Shown below are 6 T cell receptor beta chains from a single sample sequenced in a study of T cell responses to AZD1222 COVID-19 vaccine. Data came from immunoSEQ multiplex PCR; TCRdb stores just in-frame clones and leaves some out. This sample yields 150,000 or so clones, of which roughly nine tenths are seen a single time; 5.1% belongs to the top ten. Source: peripheral blood, taken on day 0 of AZD1222 vaccination. The receptors were sampled from an adult in good health.

The chain joins TRBV6-2 or TRBV6-3 to TRBJ2-1; 7 positions agree with TRBD2. This CDR3 has 15 amino acids. Losses at the gene ends were 4 bases for V and 2 bases for J; bases not matched to a gene: 5. Germline V gene lookup returns CDR1 MNHEY and CDR2 SVGEGT. The CDR3 DNA reads as TGTGCCAGCAGTTCAGCGGGAAGAGCCTACAATGAGCAGTTCTTC. It yields the protein CASSSAGRAYNEQFF.

In this sample, this clone turned up a few times. The chain uses TRBV28 and TRBJ2-1; TRBD2 aligns across 8 bases. The length of the CDR3 is 15 residues. From germline, CDR1 is MDHEN and CDR2 SYDVKM. The V and J ends lost 4 bases and 4 bases, in that order; junction bases with no gene match: 6. Written as DNA, the CDR3 is TGTGCCAGCAGTTCTGGGGCTAGCGGGTACAATGAGCAGTTCTTC. Protein sequence: CASSSGASGYNEQFF.

The chain links TRBV30 to TRBJ1-5, with D perhaps matching TRBD1 (5 bases). Germline V gene lookup returns CDR1 GTSNPN and CDR2 SVGIG (reference sequence). The CDR3 totals 13 residues. V shed 7 bases and J shed 1 base, with 11 bases lying between them. The CDR3 nucleotides read TGTGCCTCCGGCGGGGGAAGCAATCAGCCCCAGCATTTT. It specifies CASGGGSNQPQHF.

This chain connects TRBV28 to TRBJ1-1, with D perhaps TRBD1 (5 bases). CDR1 MDHEN and CDR2 SYDVKM come from the germline V gene. V was shortened by 3 bases and J by 5 bases, with 10 bases between the two germline ends. This CDR3 spans 13 amino acids. The CDR3: CASSLGGRTEAFF. CDR3 nucleotide sequence: TGTGCCAGCAGTTTGGGGGGGAGGACTGAAGCTTTCTTT. The variable domain in full, with the rest retrieved from reference TRBV28 and TRBJ1-1, is DVKVTQSSRYLVKRTGEKVFLECVQDMDHENMFWYRQDPGLGLRLIYFSYDVKMKEKGDIPEGYSVSREKKERFSLILESASTNQTSMYLCASSLGGRTEAFFGQGTRLTVV.

The rearrangement links TRBV2 to TRBJ1-1; 7 positions match TRBD1. J gave up 4 bases and V 8 bases, and 7 bases lay outside the gene matches. The CDR3 has 13 residues. CDR1 is SNHLY, CDR2 FYNNEI, per germline. CDR3 region: CASGQAQGTEAFF. The DNA of the CDR3 is TGTGCCAGCGGACAGGCGCAGGGCACTGAAGCTTTCTTT.

The chain combines TRBV14 with TRBJ1-1; weak D call: TRBD1 (6 bases). The CDR3 consists of 13 residues. Germline CDR1 SGHDN, CDR2 FVKESK. V lost 4 bases, J lost 10 bases, and 16 bases lay in between. CDR3 nucleotide sequence: TGTGCCAGCAGCCCAACAGGGAGACGGTTAGCTTTCTTT. Translation gives CASSPTGRRLAFF.